This paragraph reports one T cell receptor beta chain. The antigen is unknown. The data derive from a study of T cell responses to AZD1222 COVID-19 vaccine. Measured with immunoSEQ multiplex PCR; TCRdb has only the in-frame clones, and not every one. The sample contains roughly 100,000 clones, approximately 86% of which appear only once. Broader study findings: Vaccine-associated CD4 TCRs spanned spike, dominant at 160-218 and 743-854. Breadth and depth of Spike-specific TCRs rose after two AZD1222 doses. The donors showed a predominance of white British ancestry and of females, with possible underestimation of clonal diversity.

The sequences come from peripheral blood, collected 28 days after the second dose of the MenACWY control vaccine. The receptor was derived from an adult who received the MenACWY meningococcal vaccine as a control.

The CDR3: CASSHALGAQPQHF. The DNA for the CDR3 is TGTGCCAGCAGCCACGCCTTGGGGGCTCAGCCCCAGCATTTT. This chain joins TRBV3-1 (or the pseudogene TRBV3-2) and TRBJ1-5; tentative D call: TRBD1 (6 bases). The CDR3 has 14 residues. Trimming took off 3 bases at V and 6 bases at J, with 12 bases between the two ends. Germline loops: CDR1 LGHDT, CDR2 YNNKEL (reference sequence).